This TCR beta chain is drawn from a study of Tregs in tolerant kidney transplant recipients. Generated by immunoSEQ multiplex PCR, the TCRdb table keeps only in-frame clones and is missing some. The profile covers 110,000 or so clones, with approximately 90% appearing a single time and less than 0.7% taken by the ten largest. V dropped 6 bases and J dropped 6 bases, with 9 bases sitting between them. The CDR3 has 12 residues. Germline V gene lookup returns CDR1 SNHLY and CDR2 FYNNEI. The clonotype comes from a human donor in good health. The sample taken for sequencing was CD4+ T cells from blood. The chain couples TRBV2 to TRBJ2-1; no clear D gene. This chain's CDR3 is CASRLTFNEQFF. For the CDR3, the DNA is TGTGCCAGCAGGTTGACTTTCAATGAGCAGTTCTTC.